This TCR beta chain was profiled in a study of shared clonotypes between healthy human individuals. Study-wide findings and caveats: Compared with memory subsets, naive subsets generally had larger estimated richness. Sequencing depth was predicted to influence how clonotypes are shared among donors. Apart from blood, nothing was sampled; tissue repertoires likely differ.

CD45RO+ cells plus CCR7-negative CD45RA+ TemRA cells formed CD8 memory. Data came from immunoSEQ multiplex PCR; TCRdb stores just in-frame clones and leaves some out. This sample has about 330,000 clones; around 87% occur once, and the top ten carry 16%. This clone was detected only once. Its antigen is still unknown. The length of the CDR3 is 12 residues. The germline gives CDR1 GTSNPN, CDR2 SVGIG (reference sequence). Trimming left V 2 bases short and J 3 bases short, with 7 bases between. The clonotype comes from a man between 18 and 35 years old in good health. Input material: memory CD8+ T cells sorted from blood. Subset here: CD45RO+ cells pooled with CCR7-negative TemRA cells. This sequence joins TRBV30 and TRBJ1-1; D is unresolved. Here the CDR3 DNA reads TGTGCCTGGAGTCTTTTGGACACTGAAGCTTTCTTT. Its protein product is CAWSLLDTEAFF.